The rows below give T cell receptor beta chains drawn from one sample of a study of cytomegalovirus exposure and HLA in healthy donors. Sequencing was performed with immunoSEQ multiplex PCR; in TCRdb, only in-frame clones are kept and a portion is missing. The sample contains under 200,000 clones, around 88% of which appear only once. Source material: PBMCs. The receptors were sampled from a woman aged 30 to 39 in good health and CMV-seronegative. Both conserved end residues are part of each CDR3. Each record gives: clone size, J gene, D gene, V gene, CDR3 protein, CDR3 DNA. D genes are given only for firm matches. Only part of the rows carry a size: once, few, many, or a class if the clone is expanded.

>-|TRBJ2-7|TRBD1|TRBV10-3
CAISVETGSYEQYF
TGTGCCATCAGTGTCGAGACAGGGAGCTACGAGCAGTACTTC
>-|TRBJ2-7|TRBD1|TRBV7-8
CASSTPGGTGVSYEQYF
TGTGCCAGCAGCACGCCAGGGGGGACAGGGGTTTCCTACGAGCAGTACTTC
>-|TRBJ2-7|TRBD2|TRBV7-8
CASSPLAGAHEQYF
TGTGCCAGCAGCCCTCTAGCGGGAGCCCACGAGCAGTACTTC
>-|TRBJ2-3|-|TRBV7-9
CASSLLLGDTQYF
TGTGCCAGCAGCTTACTTCTCGGAGATACGCAGTATTTT
>-|TRBJ1-4|-|TRBV5-1
CASSLEGLTNEKLFF
TGCGCCAGCAGCTTGGAAGGACTTACTAATGAAAAACTGTTTTTT
>-|TRBJ2-2|-|TRBV5-4
CASSLARNTGELFF
TGTGCCAGCAGCTTGGCTCGGAACACCGGGGAGCTGTTTTTT
>-|TRBJ2-5|-|TRBV25-1
CASCSDRSGEQYF
TGTGCCAGCTGTTCTGACAGGTCTGGGGAGCAGTACTTC
>-|TRBJ2-7|TRBD1|TRBV6-5
CASRPTGNSHEQYF
TGTGCCAGCAGACCGACAGGGAATTCCCACGAGCAGTACTTC
>few|TRBJ1-4|-|TRBV14
CASSQAGKLFF
TGTGCCAGCAGCCAAGCCGGAAAACTGTTTTTT
>-|TRBJ1-1|-|TRBV7-2
CASSTHRAPNTEAFF
TGTGCCAGCAGTACACACAGGGCCCCGAACACTGAAGCTTTCTTT
>-|TRBJ1-1|TRBD1|TRBV27
CASSRDRASEAFF
TGTGCCAGCAGCCGGGACAGGGCCTCTGAAGCTTTCTTT
>-|TRBJ2-5|-|TRBV15
CATSRPGYQETQYF
TGTGCCACCAGCAGACCGGGTTACCAAGAGACCCAGTACTTC
>-|TRBJ2-2|-|TRBV29-1
CSFRDTNTGELFF
TGCAGCTTCCGGGACACTAACACCGGGGAGCTGTTTTTT
>-|TRBJ1-1|-|TRBV5-1
CASSLIGGTEAFF
TGCGCCAGCAGCTTGATCGGGGGCACTGAAGCTTTCTTT
>-|TRBJ2-1|TRBD2|TRBV15
CATSRGGTSGGYNEQFF
TGTGCCACCAGCAGAGGCGGGACTAGCGGGGGGTACAATGAGCAGTTCTTC
>-|TRBJ2-1|TRBD1|TRBV27
CASSQNPGQGTNEQFF
TGTGCCAGCAGCCAAAACCCGGGACAGGGTACCAATGAGCAGTTCTTC
>once|TRBJ2-5|TRBD1|TRBV5-4
CASSPPGQQETQYF
TGTGCCAGCAGCCCCCCGGGACAGCAAGAGACCCAGTACTTC
>few|TRBJ1-2|-|TRBV4-3
CASSQDPRSTGGYTF
TGCGCCAGCAGCCAAGATCCCAGGTCTACCGGTGGCTACACCTTC
>-|TRBJ2-5|TRBD2|TRBV28
CASSLSLAGVKTQYF
TGTGCCAGCAGTTTAAGCCTAGCGGGAGTTAAGACCCAGTACTTC
>-|TRBJ1-2|TRBD1|TRBV5-1
CASSFGGGGGYTF
TGCGCCAGCAGCTTTGGAGGGGGCGGTGGCTACACCTTC
>-|TRBJ2-7|TRBD1|TRBV29-1
CSAKDREVGEQYF
TGCAGCGCCAAGGACAGGGAGGTCGGCGAGCAGTACTTC
>-|TRBJ2-6|TRBD1|TRBV11-2
CALGQPNVLTF
TGTGCCCTGGGACAGCCAAACGTCCTGACTTTC
>-|TRBJ1-2|TRBD1|TRBV28
CASSLMADRDYGYTF
TGTGCCAGCAGTTTAATGGCGGACAGGGACTATGGCTACACCTTC
>-|TRBJ2-1|TRBD2|TRBV5-4
CASSLGSGRGQFF
TGTGCCAGCAGCTTGGGTAGCGGGAGGGGTCAGTTCTTC
>-|TRBJ2-4|TRBD2|TRBV4-1
CASSPRGIAGAPGVDIQYF
TGCGCCAGCAGCCCTCGCGGGATAGCGGGAGCCCCGGGGGTGGACATTCAGTACTTC
>-|TRBJ1-1|-|TRBV5-1
CASSFVGGEDTEAFF
TGCGCCAGCAGCTTCGTAGGAGGTGAGGACACTGAAGCTTTCTTT
>-|TRBJ2-2|TRBD1|TRBV12-5
CASGTGQGSTGELFF
TGTGCTAGTGGTACGGGACAGGGGAGCACCGGGGAGCTGTTTTTT
>-|TRBJ2-5|-|TRBV7-2
CASSLIPTGWEQYF
TGTGCCAGCAGCTTAATACCCACTGGATGGGAGCAGTACTTC
>-|TRBJ1-2|-|TRBV5-1
CASSLGDTSYGYTF
TGCGCCAGCAGTTTGGGGGACACTTCCTATGGCTACACCTTC
>-|TRBJ2-7|-|TRBV5-5
CASSLWGGVGQYF
TGTGCCAGCAGCTTGTGGGGCGGGGTGGGGCAGTACTTC
>-|TRBJ2-7|-|TRBV7-9
CASSLRDTSYEQYF
TGTGCCAGCAGCTTAAGGGACACCTCCTACGAGCAGTACTTC
>-|TRBJ2-7|TRBD1|TRBV7-9
CASSSYRDRVYEQYF
TGTGCCAGCAGCTCGTACCGGGACAGGGTGTACGAGCAGTACTTC
>few|TRBJ1-1|-|TRBV5-6
CASSLRGRRDTEAFF
TGTGCCAGCAGCTTACGGGGCAGGAGGGACACTGAAGCTTTCTTT
>few|TRBJ2-3|TRBD2|TRBV19
CASSPETLAGVRDTQYF
TGTGCCAGTAGTCCCGAAACCCTAGCGGGAGTTCGAGATACGCAGTATTTT
>-|TRBJ2-2|-|TRBV7-9
CAILRLGGTGELFF
TGTGCCATCCTACGGTTGGGGGGCACCGGGGAGCTGTTTTTT
>-|TRBJ2-1|-|TRBV14
CASSQDSLLSYNEQFF
TGTGCCAGCAGCCAAGATAGTCTCCTCTCCTACAATGAGCAGTTCTTC
>-|TRBJ2-1|TRBD2|TRBV5-4
CASSKGLAGGPSSYNEQFF
TGTGCCAGCAGCAAGGGACTAGCGGGAGGGCCGAGCTCCTACAATGAGCAGTTCTTC
>few|TRBJ2-7|TRBD1|TRBV25-1
CASSLGTGASYEQYF
TGTGCCAGCAGCCTAGGGACAGGGGCTTCCTACGAGCAGTACTTC